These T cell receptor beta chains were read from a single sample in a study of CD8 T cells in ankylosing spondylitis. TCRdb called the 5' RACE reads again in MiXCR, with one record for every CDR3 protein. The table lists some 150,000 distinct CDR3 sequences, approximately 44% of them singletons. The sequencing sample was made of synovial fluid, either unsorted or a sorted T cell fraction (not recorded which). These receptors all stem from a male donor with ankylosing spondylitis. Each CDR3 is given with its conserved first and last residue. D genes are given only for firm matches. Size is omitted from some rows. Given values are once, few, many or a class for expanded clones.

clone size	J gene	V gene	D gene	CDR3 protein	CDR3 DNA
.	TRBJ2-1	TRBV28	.	CASSLCCGNEQFF	TGTGCCAGCAGTTTATGTTGTGGGAATGAGCAGTTCTTC
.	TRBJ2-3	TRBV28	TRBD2	CASSFPDKREHTDTQYF	TGTGCCAGCAGTTTTCCAGACAAGCGGGAACACACAGATACGCAGTATTTT
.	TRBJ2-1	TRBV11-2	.	CASSLGVGDNSYNEQFF	TGTGCCAGCAGCTTAGGGGTTGGGGACAACTCCTACAATGAGCAGTTCTTC
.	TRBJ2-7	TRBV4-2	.	CASSGPDRPYEQYF	TGTGCCAGCAGCGGCCCGGACAGACCGTACGAGCAGTACTTC
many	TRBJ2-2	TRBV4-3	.	CASSQAGGELFF	TGCGCCAGCAGCCAAGCAGGCGGGGAGCTGTTTTTT
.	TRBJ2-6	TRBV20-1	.	CSARTGHLGSGANVLTF	TGCAGTGCCCGAACGGGACATTTGGGCTCTGGGGCCAACGTCCTGACTTTC
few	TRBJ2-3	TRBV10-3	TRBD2	CAISEWLAGEADTQYF	TGTGCCATCAGTGAGTGGCTGGCGGGAGAGGCAGATACGCAGTATTTT
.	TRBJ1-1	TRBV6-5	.	CASSDGAEAFF	TGTGCCAGCAGTGACGGCGCCGAAGCTTTCTTT
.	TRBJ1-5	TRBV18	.	CASSPQPSQPQHF	TGTGCCAGCTCACCCCAGCCCAGTCAGCCCCAGCATTTT
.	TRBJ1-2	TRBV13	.	CATRGGVTNYGYTF	TGTGCCACCCGCGGGGGTGTGACTAACTATGGCTACACCTTC
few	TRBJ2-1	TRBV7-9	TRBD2	CASSGTSSYNEQFF	TGTGCCAGCTCCGGGACTAGCTCCTACAATGAGCAGTTCTTC
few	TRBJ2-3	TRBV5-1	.	CASSRGQYTDTQYF	TGCGCCAGCAGCAGAGGACAGTACACAGATACGCAGTATTTT
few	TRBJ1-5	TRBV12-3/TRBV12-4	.	CASRRFLQPQHF	TGTGCCAGCAGGCGTTTTTTGCAGCCCCAGCATTTT
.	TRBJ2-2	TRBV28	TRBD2	CASSPRAETSLGTGELFF	TGTGCCAGCAGCCCTCGGGCTGAGACTAGCTTGGGCACCGGGGAGCTGTTTTTT
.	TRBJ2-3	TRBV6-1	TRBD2	CASTGSGTTDTQYF	TGTGCCAGCACGGGTAGCGGGACCACAGATACGCAGTATTTT
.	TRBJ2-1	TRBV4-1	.	CASSQDFSSYNEQFF	TGCGCCAGCAGCCAAGATTTCAGCTCCTACAATGAGCAGTTCTTC
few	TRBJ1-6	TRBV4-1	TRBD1	CASSQDWDRGGSPLHF	TGCGCCAGCAGCCAAGATTGGGACAGGGGAGGATCACCCCTCCACTTT
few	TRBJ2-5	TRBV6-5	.	CASSYSRVARTQYF	TGTGCCAGCAGTTACTCGAGGGTCGCGCGGACCCAGTACTTC
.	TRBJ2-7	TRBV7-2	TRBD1	CASSLGTGGEYEQYF	TGTGCCAGCAGCTTAGGTACAGGGGGTGAATACGAGCAGTACTTC
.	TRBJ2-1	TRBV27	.	CASNEGATFYNEQFF	TGTGCCAGTAACGAAGGGGCCACATTCTACAATGAGCAGTTCTTC
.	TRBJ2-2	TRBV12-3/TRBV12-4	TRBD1	CASIRDSDTGELFF	TGTGCCAGCATCCGGGACAGTGACACCGGGGAGCTGTTTTTT
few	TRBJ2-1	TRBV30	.	CAWSVGQSYNEQFF	TGTGCCTGGAGTGTAGGGCAGTCCTACAATGAGCAGTTCTTC
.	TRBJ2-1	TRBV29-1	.	CSVEGEDSYNEQFF	TGCAGCGTTGAAGGAGAGGACTCCTACAATGAGCAGTTCTTC
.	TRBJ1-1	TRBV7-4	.	CASNIGTANTEAFF	TGTGCCAGCAACATAGGCACCGCGAACACTGAAGCTTTCTTT
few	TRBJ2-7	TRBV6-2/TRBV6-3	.	CASSYTNGDYEQYF	TGTGCCAGCAGTTACACCAACGGAGACTACGAGCAGTACTTC
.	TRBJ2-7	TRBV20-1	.	CSARGPVLTYEQYF	TGCAGTGCTAGGGGGCCGGTTTTAACCTACGAGCAGTACTTC
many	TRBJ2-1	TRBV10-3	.	CAISGDRDGNEQFF	TGTGCCATCAGTGGGGACCGGGATGGTAATGAGCAGTTCTTC
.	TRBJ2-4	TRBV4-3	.	CAGPQRLAKNIQYF	TGCGCCGGCCCACAGAGACTAGCCAAAAACATTCAGTACTTC
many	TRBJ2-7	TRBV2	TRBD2	CASSFHKIAGDSYEQYF	TGTGCCAGCAGTTTTCATAAGATAGCGGGAGACTCCTACGAGCAGTACTTC
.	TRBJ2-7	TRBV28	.	CASSLFDGPYEQYF	TGTGCCAGCAGTTTATTTGACGGACCCTACGAGCAGTACTTC
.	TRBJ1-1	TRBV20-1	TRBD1	CSASYRGGRYGEAFF	TGCAGTGCTAGTTACAGGGGAGGTAGATATGGTGAAGCTTTCTTT
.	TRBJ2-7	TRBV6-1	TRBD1	CASSEIWDRAYEQYF	TGTGCCAGCAGTGAAATTTGGGACAGGGCCTACGAGCAGTACTTC
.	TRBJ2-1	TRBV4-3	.	CASSQLDTRPHNEQFF	TGCGCCAGCAGCCAATTAGACACACGACCCCACAATGAGCAGTTCTTC
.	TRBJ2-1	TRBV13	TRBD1	CASSSAQDRINDEQFF	TGTGCCAGCAGTTCCGCCCAGGACAGGATAAACGATGAGCAGTTCTTC
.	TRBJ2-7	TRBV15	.	CATSRVSTGPRPFEQYF	TGTGCCACCAGCAGAGTGAGTACGGGACCCCGCCCCTTCGAGCAGTACTTC
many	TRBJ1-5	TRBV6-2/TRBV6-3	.	CASRDRSTQPQHF	TGTGCCAGCAGAGACAGGAGCACTCAGCCCCAGCATTTT
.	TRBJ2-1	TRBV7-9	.	CASSLVSNEQFF	TGTGCCAGCAGCTTAGTTAGCAATGAGCAGTTCTTC
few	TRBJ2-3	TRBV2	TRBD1	CASSETGQGLDTQYF	TGTGCCAGCAGCGAAACGGGACAGGGCCTAGATACGCAGTATTTT
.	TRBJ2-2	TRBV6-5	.	CASSWLAYTGELFF	TGTGCCAGCAGTTGGCTAGCCTACACCGGGGAGCTGTTTTTT
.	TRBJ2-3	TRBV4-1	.	CASSQEDQIGDTQYF	TGCGCCAGCAGCCAAGAAGACCAGATTGGAGATACGCAGTATTTT
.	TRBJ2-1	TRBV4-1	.	CASSQEGHGVGEQFF	TGCGCCAGCAGCCAAGAAGGACATGGAGTAGGTGAGCAGTTCTTC
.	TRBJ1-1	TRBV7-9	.	CASSQYPRVNTEAFF	TGTGCCAGCAGCCAGTACCCCAGGGTGAACACTGAAGCTTTCTTT
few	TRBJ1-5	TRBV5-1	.	CASSWWGGVSNQPQHF	TGCGCCAGCAGCTGGTGGGGGGGCGTGAGCAATCAGCCCCAGCATTTT
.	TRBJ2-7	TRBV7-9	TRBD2	CASSSPGGVPYEQYF	TGTGCCAGCAGCAGTCCGGGAGGGGTCCCCTACGAGCAGTACTTC
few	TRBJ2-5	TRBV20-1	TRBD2	CSARLAGGSETQYF	TGCAGTGCTAGACTAGCGGGTGGATCAGAGACCCAGTACTTC
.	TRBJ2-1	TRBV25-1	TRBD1	CASSDLRDRGYNEQFF	TGTGCCAGCAGTGATCTCCGGGACAGGGGCTACAATGAGCAGTTCTTC
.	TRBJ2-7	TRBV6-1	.	CASSIARDLPYEQYF	TGTGCCAGCAGCATTGCCCGGGACCTACCTTACGAGCAGTACTTC
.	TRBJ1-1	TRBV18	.	CASSPDRTRDTEAFF	TGTGCCAGCTCACCAGATAGGACGCGGGACACTGAAGCTTTCTTT